Below are 9 T cell receptor beta chains sequenced from a single sample in a study of blood T cell repertoires in COVID-19. Produced via immunoSEQ multiplex PCR; TCRdb's table is partial and in-frame only. The sample has some 320,000 clones; about 85% are singletons. The sample taken for sequencing was PBMCs or T cells enriched from blood (not recorded which). The receptors stem from a woman in her thirties who had been exposed to COVID-19.

V is TRBV19 and J is TRBJ2-2; TRBD2 aligns across 9 bases. Germline CDR1 is LNHDA and CDR2 is SQIVND (reference sequence). V shed 7 bases, J shed 4 bases, and the junction held 13 bases outside the gene matches. The CDR3 is made up of 17 amino acids. CDR3: CASTFRQLAGFTGELFF. CDR3 coding DNA: TGTGCCAGTACCTTCCGCCAGCTAGCGGGGTTCACCGGGGAGCTGTTTTTT. The full variable domain, in which reference TRBV19 and TRBJ2-2 provide the parts outside the CDR3, is DGGITQSPKYLFRKEGQNVTLSCEQNLNHDAMYWYRQDPGQGLRLIYYSQIVNDFQKGDIAEGYSVSREKKESFPLTVTSAQKNPTAFYLCASTFRQLAGFTGELFFGEGSRLTVL.

The gene calls are TRBV20-1 and TRBJ2-1, with D unclear. Germline loops: CDR1 DFQATT, CDR2 SNEGSKA (reference sequence). This CDR3 is built from 11 residues. Trimming took 3 bases from V and 15 from J, leaving 15 bases between them. The CDR3 loop is CSASLSERLFF. CDR3 nucleotide sequence: TGCAGTGCTAGTCTAAGCGAACGGCTGTTCTTC.

The chain uses TRBV4-2 and TRBJ2-1, with D possibly TRBD2 on 7 matching bases. The CDR3 spans 15 residues. The V gene's germline CDR1 is LGHNA and CDR2 YNFKEQ. Trimming cost V 3 bases and J 3 bases, with 12 bases left between them. The DNA of the CDR3 is TGTGCCAGCAGCCAGGGAGGGGGGATCTACAATGAGCAGTTCTTC. It encodes CASSQGGGIYNEQFF.

The chain combines TRBV5-1 with TRBJ2-5; D is unresolved. This CDR3 contains 14 residues. Germline CDR1 is SGHRS and CDR2 is YFSETQ. With 0 bases removed from V and 2 bases from J, the gap between germline ends came to 8 bases. Here the CDR3 DNA reads TGCGCCAGCAGCTTGGCAGGCAGGCAAGAGACCCAGTACTTC. It specifies CASSLAGRQETQYF.

The chain recombines TRBV5-1 with TRBJ2-5; D is unclear. Germline V gives CDR1 SGHRS, CDR2 YFSETQ. Trimming cost V 0 bases and J 5 bases, with 8 bases left between them. The CDR3 totals 13 residues. DNA of the CDR3: TGCGCCAGCAGCTTGGTCTTTATGGAGACCCAGTACTTC. Translation gives CASSLVFMETQYF.

This clone appeared a few times. The chain has TRBV18 and TRBJ2-3, with D hard to call. V was clipped by 6 bases and J by 2 bases, with 12 bases between them. This CDR3 is 14 amino acids long. In germline, CDR1 is KGHSH, CDR2 LQKENI. CDR3 nucleotide sequence: TGTGCCAGCTCCCCAGGCCGTTCCACAGATACGCAGTATTTT. The encoded protein is CASSPGRSTDTQYF.

This sequence joins TRBV3-1 (or the pseudogene TRBV3-2) and TRBJ2-4; D remains ambiguous. Trimming left V 4 bases short and J 3 bases short, with 7 bases between. Germline V gives CDR1 LGHDT, CDR2 YNNKEL (reference sequence). This CDR3 has 13 residues. This chain's CDR3 is CASSPSGKNIQYF. The CDR3 DNA reads TGTGCCAGCAGCCCATCAGGCAAAAACATTCAGTACTTC.

This clone was observed a single time. The chain links TRBV11-2 to TRBJ2-1; 9 bases map to TRBD1. Germline CDR1 reads SGHAT; CDR2 reads FQNNGV. The CDR3 covers 12 residues. The ends lost 5 bases at V and 11 bases at J; junction bases unmatched: 4. CDR3 residues: CASSRDRDQQFF. In DNA form, the CDR3 reads TGTGCCAGCAGCCGGGACAGGGATCAGCAGTTCTTC.

The chain is built from TRBV27 and TRBJ2-1; 9 bases agree with TRBD2. With 4 bases clipped from V and 3 bases from J, the junction kept 4 bases outside the gene matches. The CDR3 is made up of 15 amino acids. Germline assignment: CDR1 MNHEY and CDR2 SMNVEV (reference sequence). The CDR3 DNA reads as TGTGCCAGCAGTTCCATAGCGGGAGTCTACAATGAGCAGTTCTTC. Translated: CASSSIAGVYNEQFF.